The entry below describes one T cell receptor (beta chain). Its cognate antigen is unknown. The CDR3 is 16 residues long. Germline V lookup: CDR1 SGHDT, CDR2 YYEEEE. Trimming cost V 3 bases and J 3 bases; bases outside gene matches: 12. This entry belongs to a study of cytomegalovirus exposure and HLA in healthy donors. Study-wide results and caveats: Analysis was performed later, and it showed HLA-associated TCR beta chains to be more clonally expanded than equally common others. Reportedly, cytomegalovirus status was diagnosed with high sensitivity and specificity.

13 Jbeta primers and 60 Vbeta primers were used for the PCR. Generated by immunoSEQ multiplex PCR, the TCRdb table keeps only in-frame clones and is missing some. The data contain roughly 100,000 clones, about 12% of them singletons. The source material was PBMCs. The chain is built from TRBV5-6 and TRBJ2-7; 7 bases line up with TRBD1. The receptor comes from a man aged 40-55 years in good health and CMV-seropositive. The CDR3 spells CASSSRHGTVFYEQYF. The CDR3 DNA reads as TGTGCCAGCAGCTCCAGGCACGGGACAGTCTTCTACGAGCAGTACTTC.